This T cell receptor (beta chain) was sequenced in a study of T cell changes during pregnancy in multiple sclerosis. The CDR3 is 16 amino acids. V was shortened by 0 bases and J by 2 bases, with 11 bases between the two germline ends. Germline values: CDR1 SGHVS, CDR2 FNYEAQ. In this sample, this clone turned up once. Data came from immunoSEQ multiplex PCR; TCRdb stores just in-frame clones and leaves some out. This sample yields almost 35,000 clones, of which roughly 93% are seen a single time; 4% to 5% belongs to the top ten. This sequence originates from a female donor in good health, enrolled as a control in a pregnancy study. J is TRBJ1-3 and V is TRBV7-6; perhaps TRBD1 as D (6 bases). This specimen consisted of peripheral blood, obtained in the second trimester of pregnancy. The CDR3 sequence: CASSLAPGGTGNTIYF. In nucleotides, the CDR3 is TGTGCCAGCAGCTTAGCGCCGGGGGGCACTGGAAACACCATATATTTT.